This T cell receptor (beta chain) emerged from a study of blood T cell repertoires in COVID-19. The wider study: Acute-phase and convalescent COVID-19 samples originated in the United States, Italy and Spain. In each case, the material was cDNA or gDNA derived from T cells, B-cell-depleted T cells, or PBMCs.

In the original processing: Nucleated cell number was recorded as an estimate derived from reference gene primer amplification. Libraries were prepared by immunoSEQ multiplex PCR; TCRdb keeps only in-frame clonotypes and omits some of them. The V and J calls and clone size were taken over from that table, and D and trimming were inferred from the DNA. In the table there are approximately 100,000 clones, nearly 90% of which are singletons. Germline V gives CDR1 SGHRS, CDR2 YFSETQ. The CDR3 consists of 14 residues. Unmatched junction bases numbered 5, after V lost 2 bases and J lost 6 bases. The sequence was collected from a woman aged 55 to 70 with acute or convalescent COVID-19. This chain links TRBV5-1 with TRBJ2-1; 7 bases align to TRBD1. Sequencing input: peripheral blood. DNA of the CDR3: TGCGCCAGCAGCTTCCTGACAGGGCCCAATGAGCAGTTCTTC. Translating it yields CASSFLTGPNEQFF. The full variable domain, its missing parts supplied by reference TRBV5-1 and TRBJ2-1, is KAGVTQTPRYLIKTRGQQVTLSCSPISGHRSVSWYQQTPGQGLQFLFEYFSETQRNKGNFPGRFSGRQFSNSRSEMNVSTLELGDSALYLCASSFLTGPNEQFFGPGTRLTVL.